This T cell receptor beta chain was observed in a study of CD8 T cells in ankylosing spondylitis. By quantitative 5'-RACE with molecular barcodes, the TCR beta libraries were made. MiXCR, applied by TCRdb to the 5' RACE reads, yields one record per CDR3 protein. There are approximately 200,000 distinct CDR3 sequences in the sample; under 15% occur only once, and approximately 11% lies in the top ten. Whole-study results and caveats: Significant enrichment of disease-linked clones was reportedly seen in matched ankylosing spondylitis synovial fluid. Ankylosing spondylitis blood seemed to carry a telltale TCR beta motif made of eight or nine highly homologous variants. Some motif variants had been reported before (in reactive arthritis synovial fluid and blood).

For this clonotype: The antigen remains undetermined.

The length of the CDR3 is 16 residues. The V segment lost 2 bases and the J segment 8 bases; nucleotides outside the gene matches: 9. The germline CDR1 and CDR2 sequences are MNHEY and SVGEGT. This clonotype originated in a female donor with ankylosing spondylitis or in good health (not recorded which). Sequenced sample: blood, either unsorted or a sorted T cell fraction (not recorded which). The chain carries TRBV6-2 or TRBV6-3 and TRBJ2-1; TRBD2 matches 10 bases. The CDR3 sequence: CASSYGSSGSKDEQFF. CDR3 coding DNA: TGTGCCAGCAGTTACGGTTCTAGCGGGAGCAAGGATGAGCAGTTCTTC.